A single sample is the source of the 14 T cell receptor beta chains below, sequenced in a study of cytomegalovirus exposure and HLA in healthy donors. TCRdb's table, derived via immunoSEQ multiplex PCR, lists solely in-frame clones and lacks some. The sample contains over 150,000 clones, roughly 90% of which appear only once. The sequencing input was PBMCs. Source of these receptors: a man between 18 and 35 years old in good health and CMV-seropositive.

V usage is TRBV6-1 and J usage is TRBJ2-7; 7 bases align to TRBD1. From germline, CDR1 is MNHNS and CDR2 SASEGT. The CDR3 has 15 residues. Trimming removed 7 bases from V and 5 bases from J; junction bases left unmatched: 14. The DNA of the CDR3 is TGTGCCAGCACCAATAACCGGGACAGAACCCACGAGCAGTACTTC. It codes for CASTNNRDRTHEQYF.

The J gene is TRBJ2-7, the V gene TRBV5-1; possible D gene TRBD1, 6 bases. Per germline, CDR1 SGHRS and CDR2 YFSETQ. The germline V and J ends were trimmed by 2 bases and 4 bases, with 10 bases remaining between them. CDR3 length equals 13 residues. The CDR3 spells CASSLQGRYEQYF. The DNA of the CDR3 is TGCGCCAGCAGCTTACAGGGTCGATACGAGCAGTACTTC.

This chain links TRBV9 with TRBJ2-3; 8 positions agree with TRBD1. V dropped 4 bases and J dropped 3; count of bases not matched to a gene: 10. This CDR3 is 16 amino acids long. Germline lookup yields CDR1 SGDLS and CDR2 YYNGEE. The CDR3 is CASSLQGAGATDTQYF. For the CDR3, the DNA is TGTGCCAGCAGCCTCCAGGGGGCAGGTGCTACAGATACGCAGTATTTT.

This clone was picked up a small number of times. The J gene is TRBJ2-2, the V gene TRBV2; TRBD2 aligns across 8 bases. V dropped 1 base and J dropped 5; count of bases not matched to a gene: 3. Germline CDR1 is SNHLY and CDR2 is FYNNEI. The length of the CDR3 is 15 residues. The DNA for the CDR3 is TGTGCCAGCAGTGAAGTCGTAGCGGGGACCGGGGAGCTGTTTTTT. Protein sequence: CASSEVVAGTGELFF.

The chain carries TRBV13 and TRBJ2-1; D is possibly TRBD2 (5 bases). Trimming pared 1 base from V and 0 bases from J, leaving 16 bases between. In germline, CDR1 is PRHDT, CDR2 FYEKMQ (reference sequence). This CDR3 comprises 18 residues. Here the CDR3 reads CASSLDLSGVGSYNEQFF. The CDR3 DNA follows: TGTGCCAGCAGCTTAGATCTAAGCGGAGTCGGCTCCTACAATGAGCAGTTCTTC. Full variable domain (missing parts from reference TRBV13 and TRBJ2-1): AAGVIQSPRHLIKEKRETATLKCYPIPRHDTVYWYQQGPGQDPQFLISFYEKMQSDKGSIPDRFSAQQFSDYHSELNMSSLELGDSALYFCASSLDLSGVGSYNEQFFGPGTRLTVL.

The chain uses TRBV30 and TRBJ1-5; 10 nucleotides match TRBD1. Germline V CDR1 and CDR2: GTSNPN, SVGIG (reference sequence). The CDR3 spans 13 residues. Trimming at V came to 5 bases and at J to 9 bases, leaving 7 bases not matched to a gene. Written as DNA, the CDR3 is TGTGCCTGGGGACAGGGGGGCCGTGGGCCCCAGCATTTT. As protein: CAWGQGGRGPQHF. The entire variable domain, with the rest obtained from reference TRBV30 and TRBJ1-5, is as follows: SQTIHQWPATLVQPVGSPLSLECTVEGTSNPNLYWYRQAAGRGLQLLFYSVGIGQISSEVPQNLSASRPQDRQFILSSKKLLLSDSGFYLCAWGQGGRGPQHFGDGTRLSIL.

In this sample, this clone turned up once. J is TRBJ2-4 and V is TRBV7-3; TRBD2 matches 9 bases. This CDR3 has 15 residues. V dropped 8 bases and J dropped 8; count of bases not matched to a gene: 13. Germline assignment: CDR1 SGHTA and CDR2 FQGTGA. The CDR3 reads CASSKGSGRSDIQYF. CDR3 nucleotide sequence: TGTGCCAGCTCGAAGGGTAGCGGGAGATCAGACATTCAGTACTTC.

This clone was found a few times. The rearrangement uses TRBV27 and TRBJ1-1, with TRBD1 as a possible D gene (6 bases). Germline CDR1 MNHEY, CDR2 SMNVEV (reference sequence). The CDR3 sequence is 14 residues long. V dropped 6 bases and J dropped 4 bases, with 15 bases sitting between them. CDR3: CASRKTGSGTEAFF. CDR3 DNA: TGTGCCAGCAGGAAAACAGGGAGTGGCACTGAAGCTTTCTTT.

The chain couples TRBV27 to TRBJ1-5; D gene ambiguous. CDR1 MNHEY and CDR2 SMNVEV come from the germline V gene (reference sequence). Trimming stripped 5 bases from V and 3 bases from J, with 8 bases between. The CDR3 has 13 residues. The CDR3 coding sequence is TGTGCCAGCAGTCCCAGGTTCAATCAGCCCCAGCATTTT. It codes for CASSPRFNQPQHF.

This rearrangement joins TRBV19 to TRBJ2-2; a possible D gene is TRBD2 (5 bases). V was clipped by 5 bases and J by 6 bases, with 10 bases between them. This CDR3 has 13 residues. CDR1 and CDR2 (germline): LNHDA, SQIVND (reference sequence). CDR3 residues: CASSPTRSGELFF. In nucleotides, the CDR3 is TGTGCCAGTAGTCCTACTAGATCCGGGGAGCTGTTTTTT.

The chain recombines TRBV2 with TRBJ2-5, with 8 nucleotides matching TRBD2. In germline, CDR1 is SNHLY, CDR2 FYNNEI. The V gene end was trimmed by 11 bases and the J gene end by 4 bases; junction bases not matched to a gene: 12. The CDR3 covers 14 residues. The CDR3 spells CASRSGATLETQYF. In DNA form, the CDR3 reads TGTGCCTCTCGTAGCGGGGCAACGCTAGAGACCCAGTACTTC. Drawing the rest from reference TRBV2 and TRBJ2-5, the complete variable domain is EPEVTQTPSHQVTQMGQEVILRCVPISNHLYFYWYRQILGQKVEFLVSFYNNEISEKSEIFDDQFSVERPDGSNFTLKIRSTKLEDSAMYFCASRSGATLETQYFGPGTRLLVL.

The gene calls are TRBV5-6 and TRBJ1-5; D uncertain. V lost 3 bases, J lost 7 bases, and 8 bases lay in between. This CDR3 is 12 amino acids long. Germline lookup yields CDR1 SGHDT and CDR2 YYEEEE. In nucleotides, the CDR3 is TGTGCCAGCAGCTCCAGGCGACAGCCCCAGCATTTT. Protein sequence: CASSSRRQPQHF.

The V gene is TRBV6-6, the J gene TRBJ1-2; perhaps TRBD1 as D (5 bases). Trimming pared 4 bases from V and 1 base from J, leaving 13 bases between. This CDR3 is 15 amino acids long. Germline V gives CDR1 MNHNY, CDR2 SVGAGI (reference sequence). The CDR3 region has the DNA TGTGCCAGCAGTTTCAAGGGGCCCCTTAACTATGGCTACACCTTC. Encoded protein: CASSFKGPLNYGYTF.

The rearrangement links TRBV19 to TRBJ1-5, with TRBD1 as a possible D gene (5 bases). Germline V lookup: CDR1 LNHDA, CDR2 SQIVND (reference sequence). The CDR3 extends over 13 amino acids. V shed 7 bases and J shed 5 bases, with 12 bases lying between them. DNA for the CDR3: TGTGCCAGTAACCAGGGTCCATATCAGCCCCAGCATTTT. Amino acids: CASNQGPYQPQHF.